A single sample is the source of the 25 T cell receptor beta chains below, sequenced in a study of T cell repertoires in cytomegalovirus infection. TCRdb re-derived calls from the reads in MiXCR, one entry per CDR3 protein. The table shows around 230,000 distinct CDR3 sequences, with around 6.2% occurring only once. Sequenced material: PBMCs. These receptor sequences come from a human donor in good health (CMV status not recorded). Some clones in this sample may be carry-over from other donors' samples.

This clonotype has a count of ten or more. This rearrangement joins TRBV10-3 to TRBJ2-7; D is uncertain. CDR3 length: 13 amino acids. CDR1 and CDR2 (germline): ENHRY, SYGVKD. V was clipped by 3 bases and J by 0 bases, with 6 bases between them. The CDR3 loop is CAISESSSYEQYF. The CDR3 coding sequence is TGTGCCATCAGTGAAAGCAGCTCCTACGAGCAGTACTTC.

J is TRBJ2-2 and V is TRBV29-1; D is possibly TRBD1 (5 bases). The CDR3 sequence is 13 residues long. Trimming shortened V by 6 bases and J by 5 bases, and 13 bases separated the two germline ends. From germline, CDR1 is SQVTM and CDR2 ANQGSEA. The chain's CDR3 is CSVYRMLTGELFF. The CDR3 nucleotides are TGCAGCGTCTACAGGATGTTAACCGGGGAGCTGTTTTTT.

Concerning this clonotype: This may arise from a read error, as a much more abundant clone is one base away. The chain couples TRBV14 to TRBJ1-1; unclear D gene. The germline V and J ends were trimmed by 2 bases and 1 base, with 14 bases remaining between them. The CDR3 consists of 16 residues. Germline CDR1 is SGHDN and CDR2 is FVKESK. The CDR3: CASSQRSLWPNTEAFF. The CDR3 DNA sequence: TGTGCCAGCAGCCAACGCTCGCTGTGGCCGAACACTGAAGCTTTCTTT. Combining the CDR3 with reference TRBV14 and TRBJ1-1 gives the whole variable domain EAGVTQFPSHSVIEKGQTVTLRCDPISGHDNLYWYRRVMGKEIKFLLHFVKESKQDESGMPNNRFLAERTGGTYSTLKVQPAELEDSGVYFCASSQRSLWPNTEAFFGQGTRLTVV.

This clonotype was counted at least ten times. The V and J genes are TRBV10-3 and TRBJ2-5, with 8 positions matching TRBD1. The J segment lost 5 bases and the V segment lost 5 bases, leaving 4 bases of the junction unmatched. This CDR3 has 13 residues. The germline V gene encodes CDR1 ENHRY and CDR2 SYGVKD. CDR3 region: CAISLTGDETQYF. The DNA for the CDR3 is TGTGCCATCAGTTTGACAGGGGACGAGACCCAGTACTTC.

This clonotype has at least ten counts. The rearrangement joins TRBV7-2 to TRBJ1-5, with D perhaps TRBD1 (5 bases). In germline, CDR1 is SGHTA, CDR2 FQGNSA. V gave up 1 base and J gave up 4 bases, with 11 bases separating them. CDR3 length: 15 residues. Here the CDR3 DNA reads TGTGCCAGCAGCTTAGTGGGGACGCAGAATCAGCCCCAGCATTTT. It specifies CASSLVGTQNQPQHF.

The genes are TRBV6-2 or TRBV6-3 and TRBJ1-2, with 7 bases aligning to TRBD1. Trimming took 6 bases from V and 3 from J; bases not matched to a gene: 13. This CDR3 is 16 amino acids long. CDR1 and CDR2 from the germline V gene are MNHEY and SVGEGT. The CDR3 reads CASRISDGQVYYGYTF. In DNA form, the CDR3 reads TGTGCCAGCAGAATTTCAGACGGACAGGTCTACTATGGCTACACCTTC.

The sample holds a few counts of this clonotype. V and J are TRBV28 and TRBJ1-5, with D tentatively TRBD1 (6 bases). From germline, CDR1 is MDHEN and CDR2 SYDVKM. V gave up 7 bases and J gave up 4 bases, with 20 bases separating them. The CDR3 totals 16 residues. CDR3 in amino acids: CASIPGGRWRNQPQHF. The CDR3 DNA reads TGTGCCAGCATTCCGGGGGGGCGATGGAGGAATCAGCCCCAGCATTTT.

This clonotype was seen repeatedly, ten times or more. The chain combines TRBV20-1 with TRBJ1-5, with 7 bases fitting TRBD1. The germline V gene encodes CDR1 DFQATT and CDR2 SNEGSKA (reference sequence). V lost 4 bases, J lost 2 bases, and 5 bases stayed unmatched. The CDR3 has 14 amino acids. The CDR3 is CSAIQGPGNQPQHF. DNA of the CDR3: TGCAGTGCTATACAGGGGCCGGGCAATCAGCCCCAGCATTTT.

The genes are TRBV28 and TRBJ2-7; TRBD1 might be the D (6 bases). CDR1 and CDR2 (germline): MDHEN, SYDVKM. This CDR3 is built from 14 residues. Trimming stripped 8 bases from V and 2 bases from J, with 16 bases between. The CDR3 sequence is CASGLTGSPYEQYF. CDR3 coding DNA: TGTGCCAGCGGGTTAACAGGGTCCCCCTACGAGCAGTACTTC. Together with reference TRBV28 and TRBJ2-7, the CDR3 gives the full variable domain: DVKVTQSSRYLVKRTGEKVFLECVQDMDHENMFWYRQDPGLGLRLIYFSYDVKMKEKGDIPEGYSVSREKKERFSLILESASTNQTSMYLCASGLTGSPYEQYFGPGTRLTVT.

The table lists this clonotype with many counts. The chain is built from TRBV20-1 and TRBJ2-7; 7 bases agree with TRBD2. Trimming took 4 bases from V and 7 from J; bases not matched to a gene: 16. This CDR3 is built from 15 residues. Germline CDR1 and CDR2: DFQATT and SNEGSKA (reference sequence). CDR3 protein: CSATGLVLLGGEQYF. DNA for the CDR3: TGCAGTGCTACTGGACTAGTTCTTCTGGGAGGAGAGCAGTACTTC.

This chain links TRBV20-1 with TRBJ1-2, with 8 bases fitting TRBD1. The germline gives CDR1 DFQATT, CDR2 SNEGSKA (reference sequence). J lost 8 bases, V lost 4 bases, and 9 bases had no gene match. The CDR3 consists of 13 residues. This chain's CDR3 is CSAKLQGAQGYTF. Written as DNA, the CDR3 is TGCAGTGCTAAACTCCAGGGGGCGCAGGGCTACACCTTC.

V usage is TRBV12-3 or TRBV12-4 and J usage is TRBJ2-1; D not certain. This CDR3 comprises 14 residues. The V and J ends lost 7 bases and 5 bases respectively, with 15 bases between them. The CDR3 region is CASTTDWADNEQFF. The CDR3 DNA reads TGTGCCAGCACCACTGACTGGGCGGACAATGAGCAGTTCTTC.

This clonotype came up many times. V and J are TRBV7-3 and TRBJ1-2; a weak D match, TRBD1 (5 bases). V lost 0 bases to trimming and J lost 3 bases, with 14 bases between them. Germline V gene sequence: CDR1 SGHTA, CDR2 FQGTGA. The CDR3 consists of 16 residues. CDR3 in DNA: TGTGCCAGCAGCTTAACTTTGGCAGGGCAGTACTATGGCTACACCTTC. Its protein product is CASSLTLAGQYYGYTF.

This clonotype was recorded many times. V and J are TRBV2 and TRBJ2-7; D gene ambiguous. CDR1 SNHLY and CDR2 FYNNEI come from the germline V gene. With 4 bases removed from V and 3 bases from J, the gap between germline ends came to 10 bases. The CDR3 consists of 13 residues. CDR3 protein: CASSVGRFYEQYF. The CDR3 DNA follows: TGTGCCAGCAGTGTCGGACGTTTCTACGAGCAGTACTTC.

In its sample, this clonotype was seen many times. The chain joins TRBV14 to TRBJ2-7; D uncertain. The CDR3 has 13 amino acids. Looked up from germline, CDR1 is SGHDN and CDR2 is FVKESK. Trimming took 2 bases from V and 2 from J, leaving 7 bases between them. For the CDR3, the DNA is TGTGCCAGCAGCCAATATGGGACCTACGAGCAGTACTTC. Translating gives CASSQYGTYEQYF.

This clonotype was detected many times. The V call is TRBV15, the J call TRBJ2-7; TRBD1 agrees at 9 bases. Per germline, CDR1 LNHNV and CDR2 YYDKDF (reference sequence). J gave up 3 bases and V 6 bases, and 9 bases lay outside the gene matches. This CDR3 is 15 amino acids long. The CDR3 DNA is TGTGCCACCAGTCCTTTCCGGGACAGGGTCTACGAGCAGTACTTC. It translates to CATSPFRDRVYEQYF.

The table lists this clonotype with a few counts. The rearrangement joins TRBV2 to TRBJ1-4; D is uncertain. Germline V gives CDR1 SNHLY, CDR2 FYNNEI. The CDR3 totals 10 residues. Trimming left V 5 bases short and J 7 bases short, with 2 bases between. DNA for the CDR3: TGTGCCAGCAGTATTGAAAAACTGTTTTTT. As protein: CASSIEKLFF.

This clonotype showed up just a few times. The chain joins TRBV10-2 to TRBJ2-7, with D uncertain. The CDR3 consists of 11 residues. Germline assignment: CDR1 WSHSY and CDR2 SAAADI. V lost 8 bases, J lost 6 bases, and 11 bases lay in between. CDR3 nucleotides: TGCGCCAGCGAAAAGTTTCCCGAGCAGTACTTC. Protein product: CASEKFPEQYF.

This chain uses TRBV28 with TRBJ1-5; D gene ambiguous. Germline V gene sequence: CDR1 MDHEN, CDR2 SYDVKM. V lost 1 base and J 5 bases, leaving 9 bases between the germline ends. The CDR3 is 14 amino acids. For the CDR3, the DNA is TGTGCCAGCAGTTTATTAAGGAGGCATCAGCCCCAGCATTTT. This codes for CASSLLRRHQPQHF. The full variable domain, in which reference TRBV28 and TRBJ1-5 provide the parts outside the CDR3, is DVKVTQSSRYLVKRTGEKVFLECVQDMDHENMFWYRQDPGLGLRLIYFSYDVKMKEKGDIPEGYSVSREKKERFSLILESASTNQTSMYLCASSLLRRHQPQHFGDGTRLSIL.

This clonotype was seen more than once but under ten times. This rearrangement joins TRBV18 to TRBJ1-5, with unresolved D. Trimming took off 0 bases at V and 0 bases at J, with 3 bases between the two ends. CDR3 length: 14 amino acids. CDR1 is KGHSH, CDR2 LQKENI, per germline. In DNA, the CDR3 is TGTGCCAGCTCACCACCGTCTAGCAATCAGCCCCAGCATTTT. Translated, it gives CASSPPSSNQPQHF.

This clonotype was counted only a few times. The chain has TRBV5-1 and TRBJ1-2, with 7 bases fitting TRBD1. Germline loops: CDR1 SGHRS, CDR2 YFSETQ. V gave up 0 bases and J gave up 8 bases; unmatched junction bases: 7. CDR3 length equals 14 residues. CDR3 sequence: CASSLGGQLDGYTF. The CDR3 bases are TGCGCCAGCAGCTTGGGGGGACAGCTGGACGGCTACACCTTC.

This clonotype showed up many times. The J gene is TRBJ1-1, the V gene TRBV6-1; no reliable D call. Germline V gives CDR1 MNHNS, CDR2 SASEGT. The CDR3 sequence is 11 residues long. V gave up 7 bases and J gave up 1 base, with 4 bases separating them. Written as DNA, the CDR3 is TGTGCCAGCATCGGGAACACTGAAGCTTTCTTT. It codes for CASIGNTEAFF.

Ten or more counts support this clonotype. V gene TRBV7-9 combines with J gene TRBJ2-5; possibly TRBD1 for D (5 bases). V was shortened by 5 bases and J by 5 bases, with 12 bases between the two germline ends. The germline V gene encodes CDR1 SEHNR and CDR2 FQNEAQ (reference sequence). The CDR3 consists of 13 residues. CDR3 bases: TGTGCCAGCAGCCTCAGGGAATACGAGACCCAGTACTTC. Protein: CASSLREYETQYF. The variable domain in full, with the rest retrieved from reference TRBV7-9 and TRBJ2-5, is DTGVSQNPRHKITKRGQNVTFRCDPISEHNRLYWYRQTLGQGPEFLTYFQNEAQLEKSRLLSDRFSAERPKGSFSTLEIQRTEQGDSAMYLCASSLREYETQYFGPGTRLLVL.

This clonotype has at least ten counts. The chain has TRBV28 and TRBJ2-1; TRBD2 might be the D (6 bases). The V gene lost 6 bases and the J gene lost 9 bases, with 18 bases spanning the gap. There are 14 residues in the CDR3. Germline V gene sequence: CDR1 MDHEN, CDR2 SYDVKM. CDR3 in DNA: TGTGCCAGCAGACTAGGAGGGGATATGAGTGAGCAGTTCTTC. Amino acids: CASRLGGDMSEQFF. Full variable domain (missing parts from reference TRBV28 and TRBJ2-1): DVKVTQSSRYLVKRTGEKVFLECVQDMDHENMFWYRQDPGLGLRLIYFSYDVKMKEKGDIPEGYSVSREKKERFSLILESASTNQTSMYLCASRLGGDMSEQFFGPGTRLTVL.

A few counts support this clonotype. This CDR3 is CASSPSAGVGVEGEKLFF. Written as DNA, the CDR3 is TGCGCCAGCAGCCCCAGTGCGGGAGTGGGTGTAGAGGGCGAAAAACTGTTTTTT. This chain joins TRBV4-3 and TRBJ1-4; D is unclear. The CDR3 extends over 18 amino acids. CDR1 and CDR2 from the germline V gene are LGHNA and YSLEER. V shed 4 bases and J shed 8 bases, with 26 bases lying between them.